These 27 T cell receptor beta chains were sequenced from one sample in a study of technical replicates of blood from a few donors. Clones were read by immunoSEQ multiplex PCR, and TCRdb kept only the in-frame ones, dropping some. The sample lists more than 60,000 clones, 95% occurring once. Sequenced: T cells isolated from PBMCs. Receptors were obtained from a human donor in good health.

The chain combines TRBV21-1 with TRBJ1-5; the table's TRBD1 call for D was not verified on the DNA. TRBV21-1 constitutes a pseudogene. The CDR3 length is 13 residues. This CDR3 is CASSKTGNQPQHF. The CDR3 DNA is TGTGCCAGCAGCAAGACAGGCAATCAGCCCCAGCATTTT.

J is TRBJ2-5 and V is TRBV7-9; 11 nucleotides match TRBD2. Losses at the gene ends were 1 base for V and 7 bases for J; bases not matched to a gene: 8. The CDR3 sequence is 16 residues long. The V gene's germline CDR1 is SEHNR and CDR2 FQNEAQ (reference sequence). The CDR3 DNA sequence: TGTGCCAGCAGCTTAGGGACTAGCGGGCCGTTTGCGACCCAGTACTTC. Translated: CASSLGTSGPFATQYF.

In DNA, the CDR3 is TGTGCCAGCAGTCAAACAGGGAACAATGAGCAGTTCTTC. It specifies CASSQTGNNEQFF. V is TRBV6-5 and J is TRBJ2-1; D possibly corresponds to TRBD1 (6 bases). CDR3 size: 13 residues. The germline V gene has CDR1 MNHEY and CDR2 SVGAGI. Trimming removed 5 bases at V and 5 bases at J, with 10 bases between.

This chain links TRBV29-1 with TRBJ2-7, with 7 bases matching TRBD2. Germline CDR1 and CDR2: SQVTM and ANQGSEA. J lost 6 bases, V lost 4 bases, and 9 bases had no gene match. The length of the CDR3 is 13 residues. The CDR3 here is CSVVPLAAAEQYF. As DNA, the CDR3 is TGCAGCGTTGTCCCTCTAGCGGCGGCCGAGCAGTACTTC.

The V call is TRBV7-8, the J call TRBJ1-2; 11 nucleotides align to TRBD1. J was trimmed by 7 bases and V by 5 bases; bases with no gene match: 9. The CDR3 runs 15 residues. In germline, CDR1 is SGHVS, CDR2 FQNEAQ. The CDR3 DNA reads as TGTGCCAGCAGCGACCCGGGACAGGGGGTTTCTGGCTACACCTTC. This sequence encodes CASSDPGQGVSGYTF. The whole variable domain, remainder taken from reference TRBV7-8 and TRBJ1-2, is GAGVSQSPRYKVAKRGQDVALRCDPISGHVSLFWYQQALGQGPEFLTYFQNEAQLDKSGLPSDRFFAERPEGSVSTLKIQRTQQEDSAVYLCASSDPGQGVSGYTFGSGTRLTVV.

This chain links TRBV6-6 with TRBJ2-7; D uncertain. The germline V gene encodes CDR1 MNHNY and CDR2 SVGAGI (reference sequence). Trimming pared 2 bases from V and 7 bases from J, leaving 9 bases between. CDR3 length: 12 residues. The CDR3 protein is CASSYGSDEQYF. CDR3 bases: TGTGCCAGCAGTTACGGCTCAGATGAGCAGTACTTC.

V is TRBV7-9 and J is TRBJ2-7; possibly TRBD1 for D (7 bases). Germline CDR1 and CDR2: SEHNR and FQNEAQ (reference sequence). The CDR3 loop spans 14 amino acids. Trimming shortened V by 5 bases and J by 3 bases, and 14 bases separated the two germline ends. CDR3 in DNA: TGTGCCAGCAGCCCCGGGGGACAGATCTACGAGCAGTACTTC. Translated, it gives CASSPGGQIYEQYF.

This clone was seen only once. The chain couples TRBV28 to TRBJ1-1; TRBD1 is a possible D gene (5 bases). The CDR3 is 14 amino acids. Between the trimmed V and J ends, which lost 4 bases and 4 bases, there was a span of 13 bases. Looked up from germline, CDR1 is MDHEN and CDR2 is SYDVKM. The CDR3 is CASSWVEGSTEAFF. CDR3 bases: TGTGCCAGCAGTTGGGTGGAGGGGAGCACTGAAGCTTTCTTT. The entire variable domain, with the rest obtained from reference TRBV28 and TRBJ1-1, is as follows: DVKVTQSSRYLVKRTGEKVFLECVQDMDHENMFWYRQDPGLGLRLIYFSYDVKMKEKGDIPEGYSVSREKKERFSLILESASTNQTSMYLCASSWVEGSTEAFFGQGTRLTVV.

This sequence joins TRBV7-6 and TRBJ2-2; weak D call: TRBD2 (5 bases). The CDR3 covers 14 residues. With 3 bases removed from V and 1 base from J, the gap between germline ends came to 6 bases. Germline-derived CDR1 and CDR2 are SGHVS and FNYEAQ. The chain's CDR3 is CASSFGMNTGELFF. The CDR3 DNA follows: TGTGCCAGCAGCTTCGGGATGAACACCGGGGAGCTGTTTTTT. Filled out from reference TRBV7-6 and TRBJ2-2, the complete variable domain reads GAGVSQSPRYKVTKRGQDVALRCDPISGHVSLYWYRQALGQGPEFLTYFNYEAQQDKSGLPNDRFSAERPEGSISTLTIQRTEQRDSAMYRCASSFGMNTGELFFGEGSRLTVL.

This chain uses TRBV19 with TRBJ2-1; possible D gene TRBD2, 7 bases. The CDR3 spans 15 residues. Trimming stripped 3 bases from V and 10 bases from J, with 19 bases between. The germline gives CDR1 LNHDA, CDR2 SQIVND (reference sequence). In DNA, the CDR3 is TGTGCCAGTAGTATCATGGGGGGGCCCCTTCAGGAGCAGTTCTTC. Encoded protein: CASSIMGGPLQEQFF. Looking up the rest from reference TRBV19 and TRBJ2-1 gives the full variable domain: DGGITQSPKYLFRKEGQNVTLSCEQNLNHDAMYWYRQDPGQGLRLIYYSQIVNDFQKGDIAEGYSVSREKKESFPLTVTSAQKNPTAFYLCASSIMGGPLQEQFFGPGTRLTVL.

This clone appeared once. In DNA, the CDR3 is TGCGCCAGCAGCTTGACACCCTCTGGAAACACCATATATTTT. It encodes CASSLTPSGNTIYF. The chain employs TRBV5-1 and TRBJ1-3, with D unclear. Germline-derived CDR1 and CDR2 are SGHRS and YFSETQ. CDR3 length: 14 amino acids. V was clipped by 1 base and J by 0 bases, with 5 bases between them.

J is TRBJ1-4 and V is TRBV6-5; 8 nucleotides align to TRBD1. In germline, CDR1 is MNHEY, CDR2 SVGAGI. After removal of 4 bases from V and 8 bases from J, the junction contained 6 bases not matched to a gene. This CDR3 is 14 amino acids long. Here the CDR3 reads CASSFLTGAEKLFF. In DNA form, the CDR3 reads TGTGCCAGCAGTTTCCTGACAGGGGCGGAAAAACTGTTTTTT.

CDR3 in amino acids: CAWSSSGGDEQFF. The CDR3 nucleotides read TGTGCCTGGAGTTCTAGCGGGGGTGATGAGCAGTTCTTC. The V call is TRBV30, the J call TRBJ2-1, with TRBD2 matching over 10 bases. CDR1 is GTSNPN, CDR2 SVGIG, per germline (reference sequence). This CDR3 region has 13 residues. Unmatched junction bases numbered 3, after V lost 2 bases and J lost 8 bases.

The chain couples TRBV4-1 to TRBJ1-3; D not certain. This CDR3 is built from 11 residues. V dropped 4 bases and J dropped 11 bases, with 9 bases sitting between them. Germline CDR1 reads MGHRA; CDR2 reads YSYEKL. CDR3 nucleotide sequence: TGCGCCAGCAGCCCCGGGGAACCCATATATTTT. Protein sequence: CASSPGEPIYF.

The rearrangement uses TRBV11-1 and TRBJ2-5; 7 bases fit TRBD1. V shed 6 bases, J shed 1 base, and the junction held 14 bases outside the gene matches. This CDR3 spans 17 amino acids. From germline, CDR1 is SGHAT and CDR2 FQDESV (reference sequence). CDR3 nucleotides: TGTGCCAGCAGTAGTCCCCTGGACAGGCGTTTCCAAGAGACCCAGTACTTC. It yields the protein CASSSPLDRRFQETQYF.

This clone was seen a single time. The V call is TRBV6-5, the J call TRBJ1-3, with D tentatively TRBD1 (5 bases). The CDR3 spans 15 residues. The germline V gene encodes CDR1 MNHEY and CDR2 SVGAGI. Trimming removed 5 bases at V and 2 bases at J, with 13 bases between. The CDR3 nucleotides read TGTGCCAGCAGTACGGAGGGGAGAACTGGAAACACCATATATTTT. It translates to CASSTEGRTGNTIYF.

This clone was observed at least ten times. This chain joins TRBV4-1 and TRBJ1-1, with D possibly being TRBD1 (5 bases). V was shortened by 5 bases and J by 0 bases, with 10 bases between the two germline ends. The germline V gene encodes CDR1 MGHRA and CDR2 YSYEKL. The CDR3 length is 14 residues. The CDR3 here is CASSYGQLNTEAFF. CDR3 DNA sequence: TGCGCCAGCAGCTACGGACAATTGAACACTGAAGCTTTCTTT.

The V and J genes are TRBV12-5 and TRBJ1-1; 9 bases fit TRBD1. Germline CDR1 and CDR2: LGHNT and FRNRAP. The V segment lost 1 base and the J segment 10 bases; nucleotides outside the gene matches: 10. This CDR3 is built from 15 residues. The CDR3 sequence is CASGLGDRAQRGAFF. CDR3 bases: TGTGCTAGTGGTTTGGGGGACAGGGCCCAAAGAGGAGCTTTCTTT.

The V and J genes are TRBV28 and TRBJ2-7; perhaps TRBD2 as D (6 bases). Trimming removed 5 bases at V and 2 bases at J, with 10 bases between. The CDR3 has 13 amino acids. Germline V gene data show CDR1 as MDHEN and CDR2 as SYDVKM. In DNA, the CDR3 is TGTGCCAGCAGTGAGACTAGACCCTACGAGCAGTACTTC. It specifies CASSETRPYEQYF.

A few counts support this clone. The chain joins TRBV7-9 to TRBJ1-2, with D perhaps TRBD1 (5 bases). This CDR3 is built from 15 residues. Germline V CDR1 and CDR2: SEHNR, FQNEAQ (reference sequence). Trimming removed 1 base at V and 4 bases at J, with 13 bases between. For the CDR3, the DNA is TGTGCCAGCAGCTTAGTGCTGCAAGACAGCTATGGCTACACCTTC. It specifies CASSLVLQDSYGYTF.

The chain joins TRBV5-1 to TRBJ1-6, with D maybe TRBD1 (5 bases). V was cut by 7 bases and J by 13 bases, with 18 bases left in between. This CDR3 has 13 residues. CDR1 SGHRS and CDR2 YFSETQ come from the germline V gene. CDR3 residues: CASSVSGDSPLHF. DNA for the CDR3: TGCGCCAGCTCCGTTTCGGGGGATAGTCCCCTCCACTTT.

V usage is TRBV5-1 and J usage is TRBJ2-2; 12 bases line up with TRBD2. The J segment lost 2 bases and the V segment lost 4 bases, leaving 6 bases of the junction unmatched. CDR1 is SGHRS and CDR2 is YFSETQ in the germline V gene. The CDR3 length is 17 residues. The CDR3 DNA reads as TGCGCCAGCAGCCCGACTAGCGGGAGTCCCAACACCGGGGAGCTGTTTTTT. It yields the protein CASSPTSGSPNTGELFF.

The chain joins TRBV7-3 to TRBJ2-3, with TRBD2 identical over 8 bases. The germline gives CDR1 SGHTA, CDR2 FQGTGA. The CDR3 spans 14 residues. Germline trimming cut 5 bases from V and 4 bases from J; bases unmatched to any gene: 5. CDR3 in DNA: TGTGCCAGCAGCATTCGGGGGGGCCCAGATACGCAGTATTTT. It is translated as CASSIRGGPDTQYF.

The rearrangement uses TRBV28 and TRBJ2-7; 7 bases are a match to TRBD1. The CDR3 is made up of 14 amino acids. The germline CDR1 and CDR2 sequences are MDHEN and SYDVKM. V was pared by 2 bases and J by 7 bases, with 8 bases of the junction left unmatched. CDR3 in DNA: TGTGCCAGCAGTTTACAACAGGGGTTATGGGAGCAGTACTTC. Protein product: CASSLQQGLWEQYF.

This chain links TRBV7-9 with TRBJ2-1; 9 bases map to TRBD1. Trimming removed 5 bases from V and 14 bases from J; junction bases left unmatched: 4. The CDR3 has 11 amino acids. Germline assignment: CDR1 SEHNR and CDR2 FQNEAQ (reference sequence). The CDR3 loop reads CASSRTGVEFF. The CDR3 DNA sequence: TGTGCCAGCAGCCGGACAGGGGTAGAGTTCTTC.

The gene calls are TRBV2 and TRBJ2-7; 9 positions match TRBD1. CDR3 length: 14 residues. With V trimmed by 8 bases and J by 5 bases, 10 bases remained unmatched. The germline V gene has CDR1 SNHLY and CDR2 FYNNEI. In DNA form, the CDR3 reads TGTGCCAGCGATTACGGGACAGGGAATCACGAGCAGTACTTC. It encodes CASDYGTGNHEQYF.

The chain uses TRBV27 and TRBJ1-1; the match to TRBD1 covers 10 bases. The CDR3 has 15 residues. Germline assignment: CDR1 MNHEY and CDR2 SMNVEV (reference sequence). Trimming removed 6 bases from V and 4 bases from J; junction bases left unmatched: 8. CDR3 sequence: CASRRQGAPGTEAFF. CDR3 sequence (DNA): TGTGCCAGCAGAAGACAGGGGGCGCCGGGCACTGAAGCTTTCTTT.